The following is a T cell receptor (beta chain) sequence with its context. The antigen it recognizes is unknown. No base qualities exist here, and no much larger clone lies one base off it. Taken from the germline V gene, the CDR1 and CDR2 loops are SGHRS and YFSETQ. Including cysteine and phenylalanine, the CDR3 has 15 amino acids. Only the CDR3 region is kept as DNA, spanning 45 bases read in frame from base 1. V is trimmed back by 4 bases and J by 2 bases, and the junction contains 5 bases that no gene match accounts for. Library prep was done by 5' RACE. Sequencing was carried out with a NextSeq 500. Unique molecular identifiers were attached to individual cDNA molecules in the TCR library protocol so that sequencing error and PCR bias could be corrected. TCR alpha and beta chains were both sequenced, and the abundances of alpha and beta sequences in each sample were closely correlated with each other. In the authors' own workflow: Decombinator V4 was used to annotate the V gene, J gene and CDR3 of the TCR sequences. Expanded TCRs were defined as changing significantly between any two time points under a Poisson model with p below 0.0001. TCR abundances were normalised to the total number of TCRs sequenced per sample and were expressed as counts per million. TRAV1-2 paired with TRAJ12, TRAJ20 or TRAJ33 defined MAIT TCRs, while TRAV10 paired with TRAJ18 defined iNKT TCRs. VDJdb, accessed 1 November 2021, was searched for CMV, EBV and SARS-CoV-2 annotated TCRs, excluding TCRs annotated for multiple antigens. The raw public data were reprocessed by TCRdb itself: fastp quality trimming at Q25, MiXCR clonotype calling, in-frame beta chains only. Entries are consolidated by CDR3 protein sequence, retaining the most common genes and DNA. The authors' filters were not applied to this entry. The sample table records tens of thousands of distinct CDR3 sequences; more than 13% of these occur just once. The ten top clones hold around 6% of the sample.

The data belong to a study of early T cells in non-severe SARS-CoV-2 infection (dated by TCRdb to the early 2020s). In terms of the full investigation: Because TCR sequencing relied on bulk RNA taken from unsorted whole blood, pairing of alpha and beta chains was not possible. General conclusions and limits of the study: VDJdb matching was skewed toward anti-spike CD8 responses, so virus-specific expansions were likely underestimated and private and CD4 specificities were missed.

This was a case-control study nested in a cohort of healthcare workers in London, UK, who had nasopharyngeal swab PCR tests and blood samples taken every week. Between 23 and 31 March 2020, the week of the UK lockdown, healthcare workers were enrolled and then followed up weekly for as long as 16 weeks. The material sequenced was whole blood. The receptor chain draws on TRBV5-1 and TRBJ2-3; 9 central bases correspond to TRBD1. This receptor was identified in an adult who was a healthcare worker with PCR-confirmed SARS-CoV-2 infection or an uninfected control (not recorded which). The DNA sequence is TGCGCCAGCAGCCCGGACAGGGGAGACACAGATACGCAGTATTTT. Translated, it gives CASSPDRGDTDTQYF. With all but the CDR3 taken from the reference TRBV5-1 and TRBJ2-3 genes, the full variable domain is: KAGVTQTPRYLIKTRGQQVTLSCSPISGHRSVSWYQQTPGQGLQFLFEYFSETQRNKGNFPGRFSGRQFSNSRSEMNVSTLELGDSALYLCASSPDRGDTDTQYFGPGTRLTVL.